This TCR beta chain was recorded in a study of breast tumors, draining lymph nodes, adjacent tissues. Findings and limits, study-wide: Luminal-like breast cancer showed significantly higher tumor–nontumor repertoire similarity than basal-like.

From germline, CDR1 is LGHDT and CDR2 YNNKEL (reference sequence). The CDR3 extends over 16 amino acids. Each CDR3 protein is one row after TCRdb ran MiXCR on the multiplex PCR reads. The sample records about 94,000 distinct CDR3 sequences, over 25% being singletons. The lymph nodes were axillary draining lymph nodes from breast cancer patients. As concerns this clonotype: Antigen: not known. The junction does not match germline at one end; this may be a read error.

The receptor was derived from a female donor with breast cancer. Some clones in this sample may be carry-over from other donors' samples. Material: axillary lymph node tissue. The chain combines TRBV3-1 with TRBJ1-5; 12 bases line up with TRBD1. CDR3 protein: CASSQAGQGARQPQHF. CDR3 coding DNA: TGCGCCAGCAGCCAAGCGGGACAGGGGGCAAGGCAGCCCCAGCATTTT.